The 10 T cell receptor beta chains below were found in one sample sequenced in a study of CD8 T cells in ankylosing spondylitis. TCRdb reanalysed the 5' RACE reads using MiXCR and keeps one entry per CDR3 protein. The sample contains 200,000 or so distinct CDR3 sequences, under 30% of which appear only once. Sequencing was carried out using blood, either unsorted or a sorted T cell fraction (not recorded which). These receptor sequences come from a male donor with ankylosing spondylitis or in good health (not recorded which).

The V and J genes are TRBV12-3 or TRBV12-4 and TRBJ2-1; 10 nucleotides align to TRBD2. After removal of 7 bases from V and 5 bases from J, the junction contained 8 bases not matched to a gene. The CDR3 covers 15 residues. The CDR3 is CASINSGRSHNEQFF. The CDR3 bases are TGTGCCAGCATCAATAGCGGGAGGAGTCACAATGAGCAGTTCTTC.

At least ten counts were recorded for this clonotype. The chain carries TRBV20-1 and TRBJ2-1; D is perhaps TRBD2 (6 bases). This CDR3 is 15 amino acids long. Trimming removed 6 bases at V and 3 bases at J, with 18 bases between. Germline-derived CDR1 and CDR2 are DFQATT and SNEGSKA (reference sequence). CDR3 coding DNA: TGCAGTGCCCCCGTCGGGGGAAGTGGCTACAATGAGCAGTTCTTC. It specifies CSAPVGGSGYNEQFF.

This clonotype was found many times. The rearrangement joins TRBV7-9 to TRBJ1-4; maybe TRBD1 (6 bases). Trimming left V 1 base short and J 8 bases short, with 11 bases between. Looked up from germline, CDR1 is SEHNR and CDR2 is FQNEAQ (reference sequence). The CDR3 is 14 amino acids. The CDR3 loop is CASSLGTDQEKLFF. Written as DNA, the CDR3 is TGTGCCAGCAGCTTAGGGACAGACCAGGAAAAACTGTTTTTT.

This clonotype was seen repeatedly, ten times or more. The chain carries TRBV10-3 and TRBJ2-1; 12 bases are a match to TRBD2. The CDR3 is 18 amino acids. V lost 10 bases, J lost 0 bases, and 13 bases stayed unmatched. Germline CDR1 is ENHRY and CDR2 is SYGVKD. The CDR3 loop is CATVLQLAGGSSYNEQFF. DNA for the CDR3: TGTGCCACCGTCCTACAACTAGCGGGAGGTAGCTCCTACAATGAGCAGTTCTTC.

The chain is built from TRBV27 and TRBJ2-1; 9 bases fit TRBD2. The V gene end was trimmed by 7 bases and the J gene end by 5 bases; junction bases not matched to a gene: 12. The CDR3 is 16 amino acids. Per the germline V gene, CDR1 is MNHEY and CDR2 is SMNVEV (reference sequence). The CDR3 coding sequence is TGTGCCAGCAAAGCACTACCCGAGCGGGAGGACAATGAGCAGTTCTTC. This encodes CASKALPEREDNEQFF.

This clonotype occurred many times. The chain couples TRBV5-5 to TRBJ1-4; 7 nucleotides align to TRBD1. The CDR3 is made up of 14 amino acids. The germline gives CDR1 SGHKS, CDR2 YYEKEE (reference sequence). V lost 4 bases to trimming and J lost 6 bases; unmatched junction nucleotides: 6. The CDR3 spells CASSPRGTDEKLFF. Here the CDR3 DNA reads TGTGCCAGCAGCCCTCGGGGGACAGATGAAAAACTGTTTTTT.

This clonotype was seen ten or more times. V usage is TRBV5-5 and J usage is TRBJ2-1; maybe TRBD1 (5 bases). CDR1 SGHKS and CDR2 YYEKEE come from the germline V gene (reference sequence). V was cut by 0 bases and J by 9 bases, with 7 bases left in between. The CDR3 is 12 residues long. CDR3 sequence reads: CASSLGGGEQFF. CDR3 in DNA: TGTGCCAGCAGCTTGGGGGGCGGTGAGCAGTTCTTC.

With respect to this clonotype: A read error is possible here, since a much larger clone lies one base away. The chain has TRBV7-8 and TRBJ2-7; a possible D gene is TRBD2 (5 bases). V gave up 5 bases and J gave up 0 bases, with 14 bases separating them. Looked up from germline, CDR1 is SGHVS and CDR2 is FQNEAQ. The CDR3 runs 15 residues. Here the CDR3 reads CASSLSVRASYEQYF. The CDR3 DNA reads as TGTGCCAGCAGCCTTAGCGTGAGGGCCTCCTACGAGCAGTACTTC.

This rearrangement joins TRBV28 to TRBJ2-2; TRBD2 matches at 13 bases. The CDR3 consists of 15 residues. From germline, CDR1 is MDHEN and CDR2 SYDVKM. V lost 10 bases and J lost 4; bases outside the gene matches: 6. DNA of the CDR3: TGTGCCATCAGGACTAGCGGGAGCCTCACCGGGGAGCTGTTTTTT. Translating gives CAIRTSGSLTGELFF.

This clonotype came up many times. CDR3 in amino acids: CSAHSSGRDNEQFF. CDR3 bases: TGCAGTGCCCACTCTAGCGGGAGGGATAATGAGCAGTTCTTC. V is TRBV20-1 and J is TRBJ2-1; 12 bases are a match to TRBD2. The CDR3 extends over 14 amino acids. Germline assignment: CDR1 DFQATT and CDR2 SNEGSKA (reference sequence). J lost 7 bases, V lost 6 bases, and 7 bases had no gene match.